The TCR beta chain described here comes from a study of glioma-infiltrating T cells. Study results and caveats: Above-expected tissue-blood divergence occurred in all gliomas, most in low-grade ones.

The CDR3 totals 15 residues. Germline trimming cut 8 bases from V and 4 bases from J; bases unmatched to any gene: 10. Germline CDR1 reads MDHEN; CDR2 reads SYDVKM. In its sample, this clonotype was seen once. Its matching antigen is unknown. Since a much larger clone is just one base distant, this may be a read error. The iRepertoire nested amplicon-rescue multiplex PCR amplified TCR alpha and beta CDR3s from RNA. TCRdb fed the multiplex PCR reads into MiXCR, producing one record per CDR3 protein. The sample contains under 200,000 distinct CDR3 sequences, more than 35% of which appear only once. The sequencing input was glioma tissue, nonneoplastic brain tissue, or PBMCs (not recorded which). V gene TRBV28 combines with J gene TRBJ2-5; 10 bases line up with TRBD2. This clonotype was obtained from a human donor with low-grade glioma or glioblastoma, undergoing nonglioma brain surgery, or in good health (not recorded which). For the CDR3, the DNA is TGTGCCAGCGGCGCAGCTAGCGGGAGACGAGAGACCCAGTACTTC. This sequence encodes CASGAASGRRETQYF.